These T cell receptor beta chains were read from a single sample in a study of OX40 agonist ivuxolimab in advanced cancers. TCRdb's copy holds only in-frame clones and misses some; the assay was immunoSEQ multiplex PCR. The sample contains 65,000 to 85,000 clones, approximately 85% of which appear only once. The input for sequencing was CD4+ or CD8+ T cells sorted from blood, taken in a trial of the OX40 agonist ivuxolimab. The receptors derive from an adult with an advanced solid tumor such as melanoma, head and neck, liver or kidney cancer. Each CDR3 is given with its conserved first and last residue. D genes are given only for firm matches. Size tells how often a clone was seen (once, few, many) or the class of an expanded clone, and some rows leave it out.

V	size	J	D	CDR3	DNA
TRBV5-1	NA	TRBJ1-2	TRBD1	CASSLVLPTKTGANYGYTF	TGCGCCAGCAGCTTGGTCCTACCTACAAAGACAGGGGCTAACTATGGCTACACCTTC
TRBV18	NA	TRBJ1-5	NA	CASSSNLGQFSNQPQHF	TGTGCCAGCTCATCGAACCTGGGTCAGTTTAGCAATCAGCCCCAGCATTTT
TRBV19	NA	TRBJ1-1	TRBD1	CASSRTGGNTEAFF	TGTGCCAGTAGTCGAACAGGGGGGAACACTGAAGCTTTCTTT
TRBV7-8	NA	TRBJ1-1	NA	CASSFGGADTEAFF	TGTGCCAGCAGCTTCGGGGGCGCGGACACTGAAGCTTTCTTT
TRBV4-1	NA	TRBJ2-2	TRBD2	CASSQAGGGNTGELFF	TGCGCCAGCAGCCAAGCCGGGGGGGGAAACACCGGGGAGCTGTTTTTT
TRBV7-2	NA	TRBJ2-2	NA	CASSSGTPWELFF	TGTGCCAGCAGCTCGGGGACCCCATGGGAGCTGTTTTTT
TRBV29-1	NA	TRBJ1-2	NA	CSVPRRAGDYGYTF	TGCAGCGTTCCCCGTCGGGCAGGAGACTATGGCTACACCTTC
TRBV7-6	NA	TRBJ2-7	NA	CASSLLGYEQYF	TGTGCCAGCAGCTTATTGGGCTACGAGCAGTACTTC
TRBV5-4	NA	TRBJ2-5	NA	CASSSGDGETQYF	TGTGCCAGCAGCTCAGGGGATGGAGAGACCCAGTACTTC
TRBV7-3	NA	TRBJ2-5	NA	CASSLVPGETQYF	TGTGCCAGCAGCTTAGTTCCGGGCGAGACCCAGTACTTC
TRBV7-9	NA	TRBJ1-3	NA	CASSLDRGNTIYF	TGTGCCAGCAGCTTAGATCGCGGAAACACCATATATTTT
TRBV6-1	NA	TRBJ2-7	NA	CASSGGVGTYEQYF	TGTGCCAGCAGTGGGGGAGTGGGAACCTACGAGCAGTACTTC
TRBV5-1	NA	TRBJ2-3	TRBD2	CASSRKLAGGPGDTDTQYF	TGCGCCAGCAGCCGGAAACTAGCGGGGGGGCCTGGGGACACAGATACGCAGTATTTT
TRBV28	NA	TRBJ1-5	NA	CASSLGGPNQPQHF	TGTGCCAGCAGTTTAGGAGGACCCAATCAGCCCCAGCATTTT
TRBV7-2	NA	TRBJ2-7	TRBD1	CASSLSAGQAYEQYF	TGTGCCAGCAGCTTAAGCGCCGGACAGGCCTACGAGCAGTACTTC
TRBV18	NA	TRBJ1-1	NA	CASSPRISREGGTEAFF	TGTGCCAGCTCACCACGTATTTCGAGGGAGGGGGGCACTGAAGCTTTCTTT
TRBV4-3	NA	TRBJ1-2	TRBD1	CASSPLGTGSGYTF	TGCGCCAGCAGCCCTCTTGGGACAGGAAGTGGCTACACCTTC
TRBV6-1	NA	TRBJ1-3	NA	CASSEPFGGRSGNTIYF	TGTGCCAGCAGTGAGCCGTTCGGGGGAAGGTCTGGAAACACCATATATTTT
TRBV9	few	TRBJ2-6	NA	CASSFRRGPGANVLTF	TGTGCCAGCAGCTTTCGGAGGGGGCCTGGGGCCAACGTCCTGACTTTC
TRBV4-2	NA	TRBJ2-7	TRBD1	CASSQDPGQAIEQYF	TGTGCCAGCAGCCAAGATCCGGGACAGGCTATCGAGCAGTACTTC
TRBV14	once	TRBJ2-4	TRBD2	CASSQGGSGIGDIQYF	TGTGCCAGCAGCCAAGGGGGTAGCGGGATCGGGGACATTCAGTACTTC
TRBV28	NA	TRBJ1-2	TRBD1	CASSRYRGGYTF	TGTGCCAGCAGCCGTTACAGGGGCGGCTACACCTTC
TRBV5-4	NA	TRBJ2-5	TRBD2	CASQGLAGEKTQYF	TGTGCCAGCCAAGGACTAGCGGGAGAAAAGACCCAGTACTTC
TRBV7-3	NA	TRBJ1-4	NA	CASSLLTREEKLFF	TGTGCCAGCAGCTTATTGACTAGGGAGGAAAAACTGTTTTTT
TRBV30	NA	TRBJ2-1	TRBD2	CAWSSLAEYNEQFF	TGTGCCTGGAGCTCACTAGCGGAGTACAATGAGCAGTTCTTC
TRBV11-3	few	TRBJ1-1	NA	CASSLDPAHPEAFF	TGTGCCAGCAGCTTAGACCCGGCGCACCCTGAAGCTTTCTTT
TRBV19	once	TRBJ2-5	TRBD2	CASSMLGTSGGETQYF	TGTGCCAGTAGTATGTTGGGGACTAGCGGGGGAGAGACCCAGTACTTC
TRBV6-1	NA	TRBJ2-7	NA	CASSGEGGTQYF	TGTGCCAGCAGTGGGGAGGGGGGTACGCAGTACTTC
TRBV10-3	NA	TRBJ2-7	TRBD2	CAISEAGTSGAEQYF	TGTGCCATCAGTGAGGCCGGGACTAGCGGCGCCGAGCAGTACTTC
TRBV6-5	NA	TRBJ2-7	NA	CASSPDTGSYEQYF	TGTGCCAGCAGTCCCGACACCGGTTCCTACGAGCAGTACTTC
TRBV5-4	NA	TRBJ1-1	TRBD1	CASRPGQGPGDTEAFF	TGTGCCAGCAGGCCGGGACAGGGTCCAGGGGACACTGAAGCTTTCTTT
TRBV9	once	TRBJ1-2	TRBD1	CASSRSTGEVGYTF	TGTGCCAGCAGCCGATCAACAGGGGAGGTTGGCTACACCTTC
TRBV6-5	NA	TRBJ1-2	TRBD1	CASREGGRSGGYTF	TGTGCCAGCAGGGAAGGGGGCAGGTCGGGGGGCTACACCTTC